Listed below are T cell receptor beta chains from one sample, sequenced in a study of HIV-infected patients and healthy controls. TCRdb re-derived calls from the 5' RACE reads in MiXCR, one entry per CDR3 protein. The table lists fewer than 20,000 distinct CDR3 sequences, approximately 9% of them singletons. Specimen: blood, collected during antiretroviral therapy. These receptors were collected from an adult with HIV infection. The CDR3 runs from the conserved cysteine through the conserved F or W. The D gene is left open where the match is weak. For some rows the clone size is stated as once, few or many, or as a class when expanded; others skip it.

TRBV10-3	TRBD1	many	15	TRBJ1-4	TGTGCCATCAGCTCTCGCCCGGACAGGGAGGAAAAACTGTTTTTT	CAISSRPDREEKLFF
TRBV29-1	NA	NA	14	TRBJ2-3	TGCAGCGTTGTTTTCGGGATCAGCACAGATACGCAGTATTTT	CSVVFGISTDTQYF
TRBV5-1	NA	many	14	TRBJ1-1	TGCGCCAGCAGCCCCGGGAGTCTAAACACTGAAGCTTTCTTT	CASSPGSLNTEAFF
TRBV6-4	TRBD1	many	14	TRBJ2-3	TGTGCCAGCAGTGACGGACAGGGGGCAGATACGCAGTATTTT	CASSDGQGADTQYF
TRBV5-1	NA	many	12	TRBJ1-2	TGCGCCAGCAGCTTCGACCGGGACCCCTTCTACTTC	CASSFDRDPFYF
TRBV30	NA	few	14	TRBJ1-2	TGTGCCTGGAGTTGGGGGGGCTATAACTATGGCTACACCTTC	CAWSWGGYNYGYTF
TRBV29-1	TRBD1	many	14	TRBJ1-1	TGCAGCGTTTTCCGGACAGGCACGAACACTGAAGCTTTCTTT	CSVFRTGTNTEAFF
TRBV2	NA	many	13	TRBJ2-3	TGTGCCAGCAGTGAGCAGTTCACAGATACGCAGTATTTT	CASSEQFTDTQYF
TRBV10-3	NA	many	14	TRBJ2-6	TGTGCCATCAGGAGGGCGGAGGGGGCCAACGTCCTGACTTTC	CAIRRAEGANVLTF
TRBV4-1	TRBD1	few	18	TRBJ1-6	TGCGCCAGCAGCCAAGAAGGAGGACAGGGCTCCTATAATTCACCCCTCCACTTT	CASSQEGGQGSYNSPLHF
TRBV6-5	NA	many	15	TRBJ2-2	TGTGCCAGCAGTTACCTCAGGCAGACGACCGGGGAGCTGTTTTTT	CASSYLRQTTGELFF
TRBV7-9	NA	many	18	TRBJ1-3	TGTGCCAGCAGCTTAGCGCAGCTGTCGGGGGCGAGGGGAAACACCATATATTTT	CASSLAQLSGARGNTIYF